This TCR beta chain was sequenced for a study of blood T cell repertoires in COVID-19. CDR1 is LGHDT, CDR2 YNNKEL, per germline (reference sequence). The CDR3 consists of 15 residues. The germline V and J ends were trimmed by 0 bases and 2 bases, with 8 bases remaining between them. This clone was seen a handful of times. Sequenced by immunoSEQ multiplex PCR; TCRdb stores in-frame clones only, minus some. The sample shows 250,000 to 400,000 clones, roughly 85% of them seen only once. The source is a woman in her twenties or thirties who had been exposed to COVID-19. V gene TRBV3-1 (or the pseudogene TRBV3-2) combines with J gene TRBJ1-5, with unresolved D. The sample taken for sequencing was PBMCs or T cells enriched from blood (not recorded which). CDR3 in DNA: TGTGCCAGCAGCCAAGATGGTGGCCGCAATCAGCCCCAGCATTTT. As protein: CASSQDGGRNQPQHF.